The 27 T cell receptor beta chains below all came from one sample that was sequenced in a study of control samples from healthy donors and cancer patients. Data came from immunoSEQ multiplex PCR; TCRdb stores just in-frame clones and leaves some out. The table has under 200,000 clones, approximately 90% seen once. Sequenced input: blood. Receptor source: a woman aged 25 to 39 in good health.

The gene calls are TRBV4-1 and TRBJ2-7, with TRBD2 matching 11 bases. The junction had 8 bases not matched to a gene; V was cut back by 5 bases and J by 5 bases. This CDR3 has 15 amino acids. Germline values: CDR1 MGHRA, CDR2 YSYEKL. Written as DNA, the CDR3 is TGCGCCAGCAGCTTTACTAGCGGGAGTAACAACGAGCAGTACTTC. Its translation: CASSFTSGSNNEQYF.

The gene calls are TRBV5-1 and TRBJ2-1, with D maybe TRBD1 (6 bases). V lost 2 bases and J 4 bases, leaving 13 bases between the germline ends. In germline, CDR1 is SGHRS, CDR2 YFSETQ. CDR3 length: 15 amino acids. In nucleotides, the CDR3 is TGCGCCAGCAGCTTTTCTACAGGGTTGTACAATGAGCAGTTCTTC. This encodes CASSFSTGLYNEQFF.

CDR3 sequence (DNA): TGTGCCAGTAGTATTACTAGCGGGAACATGATGAGCACAGATACGCAGTATTTT. It encodes CASSITSGNMMSTDTQYF. The chain combines TRBV19 with TRBJ2-3; 10 positions match TRBD2. The CDR3 runs 18 residues. Trimming at V came to 3 bases and at J to 0 bases, leaving 9 bases not matched to a gene. CDR1 and CDR2 from the germline V gene are LNHDA and SQIVND (reference sequence).

This sequence joins TRBV2 and TRBJ2-7; TRBD2 matches 7 bases. The germline V gene encodes CDR1 SNHLY and CDR2 FYNNEI. V shed 4 bases, J shed 4 bases, and the junction held 10 bases outside the gene matches. The CDR3 consists of 15 residues. The CDR3 region is CASSVRLADLYEQYF. CDR3 bases: TGTGCCAGCAGTGTTCGGCTAGCGGACCTGTACGAGCAGTACTTC.

The chain recombines TRBV11-2 with TRBJ2-7; D possibly corresponds to TRBD2 (5 bases). V lost 5 bases and J lost 0, with 14 bases in between. This CDR3 is built from 15 residues. Germline CDR1 SGHAT, CDR2 FQNNGV. The CDR3 DNA sequence: TGTGCCAGCAGCCCAGTCTCGGGGAGCTCCTACGAGCAGTACTTC. Residues: CASSPVSGSSYEQYF.

This sequence joins TRBV4-3 and TRBJ2-1; D may correspond to TRBD1 or TRBD2 (5 bases each). The length of the CDR3 is 14 residues. Deletions cut 0 bases from V and 15 bases from J, with 18 bases between. The V gene's germline CDR1 is LGHNA and CDR2 YSLEER. In DNA, the CDR3 is TGCGCCAGCAGCCAAGATTCCCCCGGGACCGAGGCGTTCTTC. Its translation is CASSQDSPGTEAFF.

V gene TRBV27 combines with J gene TRBJ2-1; D is perhaps TRBD1 (6 bases). Trimming left V 8 bases short and J 0 bases short, with 14 bases between. The CDR3 is 15 amino acids. Germline lookup yields CDR1 MNHEY and CDR2 SMNVEV (reference sequence). CDR3 bases: TGTGCCAGCCGGACAGAGCTTAGCTCCTACAATGAGCAGTTCTTC. It is translated as CASRTELSSYNEQFF.

In this sample, this clone turned up once. V gene TRBV9 combines with J gene TRBJ1-1; 11 bases align to TRBD1. The junction had 4 bases not matched to a gene; V was cut back by 3 bases and J by 6 bases. This CDR3 comprises 14 residues. The germline gives CDR1 SGDLS, CDR2 YYNGEE. CDR3 loop: CASSDGTGGSEAFF. Here the CDR3 DNA reads TGTGCCAGCAGCGACGGGACAGGGGGGTCTGAAGCTTTCTTT.

In its sample, this clone was seen a few times. The chain is built from TRBV9 and TRBJ2-5, with D tentatively TRBD1 or TRBD2 (6 bases each). From germline, CDR1 is SGDLS and CDR2 YYNGEE. This CDR3 contains 14 residues. Trimming took 0 bases from V and 5 from J, leaving 11 bases between them. As DNA, the CDR3 is TGTGCCAGCAGCGTAGAGGGGGGAAAGGAGACCCAGTACTTC. Translating it yields CASSVEGGKETQYF.

This sequence joins TRBV5-1 and TRBJ1-3; D is possibly TRBD1 (5 bases). The CDR3 contains 14 residues. V dropped 6 bases and J dropped 8 bases, with 18 bases sitting between them. The germline V gene has CDR1 SGHRS and CDR2 YFSETQ. The CDR3 sequence is CASTLLAPGDTIYF. Written as DNA, the CDR3 is TGCGCCAGCACCCTACTGGCTCCGGGGGACACCATATATTTT.

V usage is TRBV5-1 and J usage is TRBJ2-2; 10 bases agree with TRBD2. This CDR3 is 15 amino acids long. With V trimmed by 5 bases and J by 3 bases, 4 bases remained unmatched. Per the germline V gene, CDR1 is SGHRS and CDR2 is YFSETQ. The CDR3 protein is CASRTGLADTGELFF. The CDR3 nucleotides are TGCGCCAGCAGGACTGGACTAGCGGACACCGGGGAGCTGTTTTTT.

The rearrangement uses TRBV19 and TRBJ2-7; 10 bases are shared with TRBD2. This CDR3 spans 14 amino acids. The V gene end was trimmed by 2 bases and the J gene end by 6 bases; junction bases not matched to a gene: 4. Germline CDR1 and CDR2: LNHDA and SQIVND (reference sequence). CDR3 sequence: CASSITSGVLEQYF. In DNA form, the CDR3 reads TGTGCCAGTAGTATAACTAGCGGGGTCCTCGAGCAGTACTTC.

V gene TRBV9 combines with J gene TRBJ2-5; 12 nucleotides match TRBD2. This CDR3 spans 17 amino acids. The V segment lost 4 bases and the J segment 0 bases; nucleotides outside the gene matches: 7. From germline, CDR1 is SGDLS and CDR2 YYNGEE. CDR3 DNA: TGTGCCAGCAGCCCCGGGACTAGCGGGCAATACCAAGAGACCCAGTACTTC. It translates to CASSPGTSGQYQETQYF.

The CDR3 loop is CASSLRTGDETQYF. As DNA, the CDR3 is TGTGCCAGCAGCTTAAGGACAGGGGATGAGACCCAGTACTTC. The J gene is TRBJ2-5, the V gene TRBV7-9; 9 bases line up with TRBD1. The CDR3 is 14 amino acids. V lost 2 bases to trimming and J lost 5 bases; unmatched junction nucleotides: 3. Germline V gene sequence: CDR1 SEHNR, CDR2 FQNEAQ (reference sequence).

The rearrangement uses TRBV4-1 and TRBJ2-3; no firm D call. The CDR3 contains 15 residues. The V end was cut by 7 bases, the J end by 4 bases, with 18 bases between. The germline V gene has CDR1 MGHRA and CDR2 YSYEKL. Written as DNA, the CDR3 is TGCGCCAGCACCCCTCGTTGGGGTTACGCAGATACGCAGTATTTT. Amino acids: CASTPRWGYADTQYF.

The V gene is TRBV7-2, the J gene TRBJ1-1, with D perhaps TRBD1 (5 bases). The CDR3 spans 13 residues. The germline CDR1 and CDR2 sequences are SGHTA and FQGNSA. Trimming cost V 3 bases and J 7 bases, with 12 bases left between them. The CDR3 DNA sequence: TGTGCCAGCAGCTTCGGGGGAGGAATTGAAGCTTTCTTT. It translates to CASSFGGGIEAFF. Using reference TRBV7-2 and TRBJ1-1 for the parts outside the CDR3, the full variable domain is GAGVSQSPSNKVTEKGKDVELRCDPISGHTALYWYRQSLGQGLEFLIYFQGNSAPDKSGLPSDRFSAERTGGSVSTLTIQRTQQEDSAVYLCASSFGGGIEAFFGQGTRLTVV.

The V call is TRBV28, the J call TRBJ2-5; 8 bases align to TRBD1. Per the germline V gene, CDR1 is MDHEN and CDR2 is SYDVKM. The CDR3 has 15 residues. V was pared by 1 base and J by 3 bases, with 4 bases of the junction left unmatched. The CDR3 sequence: CASSLSSGGKETQYF. CDR3 in DNA: TGTGCCAGCAGTTTATCTTCAGGGGGCAAAGAGACCCAGTACTTC.

The V gene is TRBV2, the J gene TRBJ2-7; 9 positions match TRBD2. The V gene end was trimmed by 4 bases and the J gene end by 5 bases; junction bases not matched to a gene: 0. The CDR3 covers 12 residues. Germline lookup yields CDR1 SNHLY and CDR2 FYNNEI. The CDR3 is CASSVAGDEQYF. The CDR3 bases are TGTGCCAGCAGTGTAGCGGGAGACGAGCAGTACTTC.

The J gene is TRBJ1-1, the V gene TRBV29-1; D ambiguous. The CDR3 has 12 residues. The germline CDR1 and CDR2 sequences are SQVTM and ANQGSEA. Trimming left V 7 bases short and J 1 base short, with 10 bases between. This chain's CDR3 is CSGGRGNTEAFF. The CDR3 region has the DNA TGCAGCGGAGGTCGAGGGAACACTGAAGCTTTCTTT. Full variable domain (rest looked up from reference TRBV29-1 and TRBJ1-1): SAVISQKPSRDICQRGTSLTIQCQVDSQVTMMFWYRQQPGQSLTLIATANQGSEATYESGFVIDKFPISRPNLTFSTLTVSNMSPEDSSIYLCSGGRGNTEAFFGQGTRLTVV.

The gene calls are TRBV28 and TRBJ2-7; 7 nucleotides align to TRBD1. The CDR3 is 14 residues long. The germline V gene has CDR1 MDHEN and CDR2 SYDVKM. V dropped 5 bases and J dropped 6; count of bases not matched to a gene: 10. The CDR3 region has the DNA TGTGCCAGCAGTGCAACTATACAGGGGCTCGAGCAGTACTTC. The encoded protein is CASSATIQGLEQYF.

The genes are TRBV15 and TRBJ1-2; 7 bases are a match to TRBD1. In germline, CDR1 is LNHNV, CDR2 YYDKDF (reference sequence). CDR3 size: 12 residues. V dropped 11 bases and J dropped 2; count of bases not matched to a gene: 5. The DNA for the CDR3 is TGTGCCGTGTCACAGGGGAACTATGGCTACACCTTC. Its translation is CAVSQGNYGYTF. The full variable domain, completed using reference TRBV15 and TRBJ1-2, is DAMVIQNPRYQVTQFGKPVTLSCSQTLNHNVMYWYQQKSSQAPKLLFHYYDKDFNNEADTPDNFQSRRPNTSFCFLDIRSPGLGDTAMYLCAVSQGNYGYTFGSGTRLTVV.

The chain combines TRBV7-9 with TRBJ2-2; possible D gene TRBD2, 6 bases. The CDR3 runs 16 residues. Germline CDR1 SEHNR, CDR2 FQNEAQ (reference sequence). V was cut by 5 bases and J by 6 bases, with 19 bases left in between. Here the CDR3 DNA reads TGTGCCAGCAGCACGGCCACGGGACTGGCCTCCGGGGAGCTGTTTTTT. It yields the protein CASSTATGLASGELFF.

For the CDR3, the DNA is TGTGCCAGTAGTCGATCCGGGACAGGGTCCCGGGACTATGGCTACACCTTC. It translates to CASSRSGTGSRDYGYTF. The chain uses TRBV19 and TRBJ1-2, with 9 bases matching TRBD1. This CDR3 comprises 17 residues. Germline loops: CDR1 LNHDA, CDR2 SQIVND (reference sequence). J lost 3 bases, V lost 5 bases, and 13 bases had no gene match.

The J gene is TRBJ2-2, the V gene TRBV27, with TRBD2 identical over 14 bases. Germline V gene data show CDR1 as MNHEY and CDR2 as SMNVEV (reference sequence). Trimming took 6 bases from V and 6 from J; bases not matched to a gene: 0. The CDR3 runs 14 residues. DNA of the CDR3: TGTGCCAGCAGGGGACTAGCGGGAGCCGGGGAGCTGTTTTTT. It encodes CASRGLAGAGELFF.

This rearrangement joins TRBV15 to TRBJ1-2; D ambiguous. Germline values: CDR1 LNHNV, CDR2 YYDKDF (reference sequence). The CDR3 sequence is 14 residues long. The V gene lost 6 bases and the J gene lost 4 bases, with 15 bases spanning the gap. The CDR3 region is CATRGLGPRYGYTF. CDR3 nucleotide sequence: TGTGCCACCAGAGGGTTAGGGCCCCGCTATGGCTACACCTTC.

CDR3 residues: CSRSDGYTF. In DNA, the CDR3 is TGTTCTAGATCGGATGGCTACACCTTC. The chain combines TRBV24-1 with TRBJ1-2; D gene unclear. There are 9 residues in the CDR3. Germline assignment: CDR1 KGHDR and CDR2 SFDVKD.

The rearrangement links TRBV5-4 to TRBJ1-4, with 10 nucleotides matching TRBD1. The germline V gene has CDR1 SGHNT and CDR2 YYREEE (reference sequence). The CDR3 length is 15 residues. V shed 6 bases, J shed 3 bases, and the junction held 5 bases outside the gene matches. The CDR3 spells CASTRQGASNEKLFF. The DNA of the CDR3 is TGTGCCAGCACCCGACAGGGGGCTTCTAATGAAAAACTGTTTTTT.